This passage covers 19 T cell receptor beta chains from one sample sequenced in a study of blood T cells in healthy people across ages. PCR was performed a second time for 7 to 11 cycles using a sample-barcoded 5' primer and a J-beta primer mix. Each CDR3 protein gets one entry after TCRdb re-called the 5' RACE reads with MiXCR. The sample yields more than 650,000 distinct CDR3 sequences, around 25% seen once. The same sample was also used in a study of T cells of mothers and their children.

Sequenced input: blood. Receptors were obtained from a boy under 18 in good health.

This clonotype was found a few times. The chain joins TRBV14 to TRBJ1-4; D may be TRBD1 (5 bases). Germline V lookup: CDR1 SGHDN, CDR2 FVKESK. The CDR3 runs to 15 residues. With 5 bases removed from V and 4 bases from J, the gap between germline ends came to 14 bases. CDR3 nucleotides: TGTGCCAGCAGCTCTCTGGTTAGGGGTAATGAAAAACTGTTTTTT. This gives the protein CASSSLVRGNEKLFF. The entire variable domain, with the rest obtained from reference TRBV14 and TRBJ1-4, is as follows: EAGVTQFPSHSVIEKGQTVTLRCDPISGHDNLYWYRRVMGKEIKFLLHFVKESKQDESGMPNNRFLAERTGGTYSTLKVQPAELEDSGVYFCASSSLVRGNEKLFFGSGTQLSVL.

This clonotype was observed once. The gene calls are TRBV7-2 and TRBJ2-5, with D tentatively TRBD2 (5 bases). The end of the DNA fits TRBJ2-7 better, so the J call may be wrong. The length of the CDR3 is 13 residues. Germline CDR1 SGHTA, CDR2 FQGNSA. The DNA of the CDR3 is TGTGCCAGCAGCTTACCCCTAGCTGCCGAGCAGTACTTC. It codes for CASSLPLAAEQYF.

This clonotype has only a few counts. The chain joins TRBV6-5 to TRBJ2-3, with D perhaps TRBD2 (6 bases). From germline, CDR1 is MNHEY and CDR2 SVGAGI. The CDR3 runs to 16 residues. The V end was cut by 2 bases, the J end by 5 bases, with 17 bases between. Here the CDR3 reads CASSYVRGMRGDTQYF. The CDR3 DNA reads TGTGCCAGCAGTTACGTTCGCGGGATGCGTGGAGATACGCAGTATTTT.

This clonotype has more than one count but fewer than ten. The chain couples TRBV12-3 or TRBV12-4 to TRBJ1-2; 7 positions agree with TRBD1. Trimming at V came to 1 base and at J to 8 bases, leaving 4 bases not matched to a gene. This CDR3 region has 13 residues. CDR3 sequence: CASSLGYRGGYTF. CDR3 bases: TGTGCCAGCAGTTTAGGTTACAGGGGAGGCTACACCTTC.

This clonotype came up a few times. The chain has TRBV6-6 and TRBJ1-6; a possible D gene is TRBD1 (5 bases). This CDR3 has 14 amino acids. V gave up 2 bases and J gave up 5 bases, with 7 bases separating them. CDR1 and CDR2 (germline): MNHNY, SVGAGI (reference sequence). Here the CDR3 reads CASSYKGHNSPLHF. The DNA for the CDR3 is TGTGCCAGCAGTTACAAGGGACATAATTCACCCCTCCACTTT.

The gene calls are TRBV27 and TRBJ2-4, with 7 nucleotides matching TRBD2. V was pared by 4 bases and J by 0 bases, with 9 bases of the junction left unmatched. Germline-derived CDR1 and CDR2 are MNHEY and SMNVEV (reference sequence). CDR3 size: 17 residues. DNA for the CDR3: TGTGCCAGCAGTTCTCGAGCGGGGATGATAGCCAAAAACATTCAGTACTTC. It translates to CASSSRAGMIAKNIQYF.

The chain recombines TRBV2 with TRBJ2-7; TRBD1 might be the D (6 bases). The germline CDR1 and CDR2 sequences are SNHLY and FYNNEI. This CDR3 spans 13 amino acids. The V gene lost 9 bases and the J gene lost 5 bases, with 17 bases spanning the gap. The CDR3 region is CASHVRGADEQYF. CDR3 bases: TGTGCCAGTCATGTCAGGGGTGCTGACGAGCAGTACTTC.

The chain combines TRBV7-9 with TRBJ1-3, with D unresolved. Trimming left V 0 bases short and J 0 bases short, with 9 bases between. CDR3 length: 16 residues. The germline V gene encodes CDR1 SEHNR and CDR2 FQNEAQ (reference sequence). The CDR3 DNA sequence: TGTGCCAGCAGCTTAGCCTCGGGGAGCTCTGGAAACACCATATATTTT. Translation: CASSLASGSSGNTIYF.

This chain joins TRBV20-1 and TRBJ2-6; perhaps TRBD1 as D (5 bases). There are 14 residues in the CDR3. CDR1 is DFQATT, CDR2 SNEGSKA, per germline (reference sequence). Between the trimmed V and J ends, which lost 5 bases and 2 bases, there was a span of 10 bases. The CDR3 bases are TGCAGTGCTCTCGACAGAGCTGGGGCCAACGTCCTGACTTTC. As protein: CSALDRAGANVLTF.

V gene TRBV6-2 or TRBV6-3 combines with J gene TRBJ1-5, with a weak D call TRBD1 (5 bases). Germline V lookup: CDR1 MNHEY, CDR2 SVGEGT. V was cut by 2 bases and J by 3 bases, with 11 bases left in between. The CDR3 is made up of 15 amino acids. CDR3 residues: CASSYPSRDNQPQHF. CDR3 sequence (DNA): TGTGCCAGCAGTTACCCGAGCAGGGACAATCAGCCCCAGCATTTT.

In regard to this clonotype: Its ends do not fully match the called genes, so a read error is possible. V and J are TRBV2 and TRBJ1-2; 9 bases are shared with TRBD1. CDR3 size: 17 residues. The germline gives CDR1 SNHLY, CDR2 FYNNEI. The CDR3 DNA reads as TGTGCCAGCAGTGAATATTTGGACAGGGGAGCTAACTATGGCCACACCTTC. Protein sequence: CASSEYLDRGANYGHTF. Combining the CDR3 with reference TRBV2 and TRBJ1-2 gives the whole variable domain EPEVTQTPSHQVTQMGQEVILRCVPISNHLYFYWYRQILGQKVEFLVSFYNNEISEKSEIFDDQFSVERPDGSNFTLKIRSTKLEDSAMYFCASSEYLDRGANYGHTFGSGTRLTVV.

The CDR3 loop reads CATHDGDSHRETQYF. In nucleotides, the CDR3 is TGTGCCACCCATGATGGGGACAGTCATCGAGAGACCCAGTACTTC. The chain joins TRBV5-5 to TRBJ2-5; TRBD1 aligns across 7 bases. The J segment lost 4 bases and the V segment lost 9 bases, leaving 15 bases of the junction unmatched. CDR1 and CDR2 from the germline V gene are SGHKS and YYEKEE (reference sequence). This CDR3 region has 15 residues.

The chain links TRBV5-1 to TRBJ2-2, with 8 bases aligning to TRBD1. The V gene's germline CDR1 is SGHRS and CDR2 YFSETQ. This CDR3 contains 15 residues. J was trimmed by 5 bases and V by 0 bases; bases with no gene match: 3. This CDR3 reads CASSLVRTGTGELFF. The CDR3 nucleotides are TGCGCCAGCAGCTTGGTTCGGACAGGGACCGGGGAGCTGTTTTTT. The variable domain in full, with the rest retrieved from reference TRBV5-1 and TRBJ2-2, is KAGVTQTPRYLIKTRGQQVTLSCSPISGHRSVSWYQQTPGQGLQFLFEYFSETQRNKGNFPGRFSGRQFSNSRSEMNVSTLELGDSALYLCASSLVRTGTGELFFGEGSRLTVL.

This sequence joins TRBV14 and TRBJ1-5; D possibly corresponds to TRBD1 (5 bases). Germline CDR1 and CDR2: SGHDN and FVKESK. Trimming pared 1 base from V and 8 bases from J, leaving 6 bases between. The CDR3 has 12 residues. The CDR3 region is CASSQATEPQHF. In DNA form, the CDR3 reads TGTGCCAGCAGCCAAGCGACAGAGCCCCAGCATTTT. Based on the CDR3 plus reference TRBV14 and TRBJ1-5, the full variable domain is EAGVTQFPSHSVIEKGQTVTLRCDPISGHDNLYWYRRVMGKEIKFLLHFVKESKQDESGMPNNRFLAERTGGTYSTLKVQPAELEDSGVYFCASSQATEPQHFGDGTRLSIL.

The gene calls are TRBV5-5 and TRBJ2-5; D perhaps matches TRBD2 (6 bases). Germline loops: CDR1 SGHKS, CDR2 YYEKEE (reference sequence). The CDR3 consists of 14 residues. V lost 2 bases and J 6 bases, leaving 14 bases between the germline ends. CDR3 protein: CASSFRDFRQTQYF. The CDR3 DNA sequence: TGTGCCAGCAGCTTCCGGGACTTCCGCCAGACCCAGTACTTC.

This clonotype appeared a few times. The junction and the germline gene differ at one end; a read error may be behind it. V is TRBV6-1 and J is TRBJ1-2; unclear D gene. Germline assignment: CDR1 MNHNS and CDR2 SASEGT. CDR3 length equals 11 residues. As DNA, the CDR3 is TGTGCCAGCAGTGATATATACGGCTACGCCTTC. This translates into CASSDIYGYAF.

The DNA for the CDR3 is TGTGCCAGCGCCGGCCCCAGGGGGCAGTTCTTC. This encodes CASAGPRGQFF. The rearrangement links TRBV12-3 or TRBV12-4 to TRBJ2-5, with D perhaps matching TRBD1 (6 bases). The closer fit of TRBJ2-1 to the DNA end suggests the J call may be wrong. CDR3 length equals 11 residues.

This clonotype was detected only a few times. The chain joins TRBV6-1 to TRBJ2-5; no reliable D call. V lost 3 bases and J lost 4, with 18 bases in between. The CDR3 has 16 residues. Germline V gene sequence: CDR1 MNHNS, CDR2 SASEGT. CDR3 region: CASSDSPVIPTETQYF. DNA of the CDR3: TGTGCCAGCAGTGACAGTCCAGTGATCCCCACAGAGACCCAGTACTTC.

This clonotype was counted only a few times. The CDR3 loop is CASSPSWLQFF. Written as DNA, the CDR3 is TGTGCCAGCTCACCTTCATGGCTCCAGTTCTTC. The chain couples TRBV18 to TRBJ2-1; no clear D gene. V lost 3 bases, J lost 13 bases, and 10 bases lay in between. The CDR3 totals 11 residues. Germline V gene lookup returns CDR1 KGHSH and CDR2 LQKENI.